This note documents a single T cell receptor beta chain sequence. Its antigen is undetermined. The treatment here: oral pan-JAK inhibitor, 5-10 mg twice daily. The data are from a study of CD8+ T cells in alopecia areata. Whole-study results and caveats: Persistence of many expanded lesional clones was seen in scalp and blood during tofacitinib.

RNA, once extracted, was reverse transcribed into cDNA for use as the sequencing template. Profiled with immunoSEQ multiplex PCR; TCRdb holds only in-frame clones, not every one. This table has roughly 120,000 clones, 58% appearing once. In germline, CDR1 is LNHNV, CDR2 YYDKDF (reference sequence). Trimming cost V 5 bases and J 7 bases; bases outside gene matches: 7. The CDR3 runs 15 residues. The receptor comes from a human donor with alopecia areata. The starting material was CD8+ T cells sorted from blood, obtained at week 4, from a patient treated with tofacitinib. V gene TRBV15 combines with J gene TRBJ1-6; the match to TRBD1 covers 8 bases. This CDR3 is CATSPPGQGNSPLHF. In DNA form, the CDR3 reads TGTGCCACCAGCCCACCCGGACAGGGAAATTCACCCCTCCACTTT.